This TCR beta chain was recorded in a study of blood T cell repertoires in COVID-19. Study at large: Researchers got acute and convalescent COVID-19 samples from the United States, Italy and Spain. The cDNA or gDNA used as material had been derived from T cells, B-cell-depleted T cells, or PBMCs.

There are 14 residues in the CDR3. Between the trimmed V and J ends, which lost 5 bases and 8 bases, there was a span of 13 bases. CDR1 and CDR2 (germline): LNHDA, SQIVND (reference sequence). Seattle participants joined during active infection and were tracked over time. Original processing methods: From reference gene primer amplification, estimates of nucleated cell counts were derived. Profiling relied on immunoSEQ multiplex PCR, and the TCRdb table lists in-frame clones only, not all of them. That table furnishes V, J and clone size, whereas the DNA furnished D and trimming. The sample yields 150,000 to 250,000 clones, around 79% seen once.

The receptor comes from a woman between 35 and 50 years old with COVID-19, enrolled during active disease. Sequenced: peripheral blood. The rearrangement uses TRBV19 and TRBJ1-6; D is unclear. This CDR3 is CASSPPGDHSPLHF. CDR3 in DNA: TGTGCCAGTAGTCCACCGGGAGATCATTCACCCCTCCACTTT.